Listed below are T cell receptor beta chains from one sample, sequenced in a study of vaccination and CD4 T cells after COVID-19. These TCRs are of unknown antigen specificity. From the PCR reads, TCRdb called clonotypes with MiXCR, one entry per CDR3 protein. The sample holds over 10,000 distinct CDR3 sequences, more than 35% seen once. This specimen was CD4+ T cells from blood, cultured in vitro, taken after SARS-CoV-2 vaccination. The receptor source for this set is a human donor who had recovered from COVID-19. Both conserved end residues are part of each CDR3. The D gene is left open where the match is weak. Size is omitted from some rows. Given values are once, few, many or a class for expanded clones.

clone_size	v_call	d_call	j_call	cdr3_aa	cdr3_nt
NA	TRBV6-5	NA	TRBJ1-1	CASSYSPRTLNTEAFF	TGTGCCAGCAGTTACTCGCCCAGGACCCTGAACACTGAAGCTTTCTTT
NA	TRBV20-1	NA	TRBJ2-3	CSARTNPDTQYF	TGCAGTGCTCGGACTAACCCAGATACGCAGTATTTT
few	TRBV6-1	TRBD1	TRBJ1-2	CASTGQGAYGYTF	TGTGCCAGCACTGGACAGGGGGCCTATGGCTACACCTTC
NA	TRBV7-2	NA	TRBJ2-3	CWEGGGRTPYTDTQYF	TGTTGGGAAGGGGGGGGCCGGACACCTTACACAGATACGCAGTATTTT
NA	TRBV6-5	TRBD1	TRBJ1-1	CASSYGTGGRFTEAFF	TGTGCCAGCAGTTACGGGACAGGGGGTCGTTTCACTGAAGCTTTCTTT
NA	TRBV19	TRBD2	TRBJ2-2	CASSILKVAGGRELFF	TGTGCCAGTAGTATTTTGAAGGTAGCGGGAGGTCGGGAGCTGTTTTTT
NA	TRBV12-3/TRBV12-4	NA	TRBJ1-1	CASSLKGGTEAFF	TGTGCCAGCAGTTTAAAAGGGGGCACTGAAGCTTTCTTT
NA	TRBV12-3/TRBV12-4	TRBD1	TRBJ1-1	CASTGQGMNTEAFF	TGTGCCAGCACCGGACAGGGGATGAACACTGAAGCTTTCTTT
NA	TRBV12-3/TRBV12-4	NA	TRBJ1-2	CASSLSGPELGARGYTF	TGTGCCAGCAGTTTATCCGGTCCTGAGCTGGGCGCGCGAGGCTACACCTTC
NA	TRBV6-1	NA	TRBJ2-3	CASRKTSTDTQYF	TGTGCCAGCAGGAAGACAAGCACAGATACGCAGTATTTT
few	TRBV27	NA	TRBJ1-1	CASSPQGPPLNTEAFF	TGTGCCAGCAGTCCTCAAGGACCGCCACTAAACACTGAAGCTTTCTTT
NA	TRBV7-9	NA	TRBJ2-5	CASSLAYGDTETQYF	TGTGCCAGCAGCTTAGCGTATGGGGATACGGAGACCCAGTACTTC
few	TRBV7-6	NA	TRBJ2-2	CASSLAHHLTGELFF	TGTGCCAGCAGCTTAGCCCACCATTTAACCGGGGAGCTGTTTTTT
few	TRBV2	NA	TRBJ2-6	CASSLGGSGANVLTF	TGTGCCAGCAGCTTAGGCGGATCCGGGGCCAACGTCCTGACTTTC
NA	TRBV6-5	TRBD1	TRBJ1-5	CASSWDRGGQPQHF	TGTGCCAGCAGTTGGGACAGGGGCGGTCAGCCCCAGCATTTT
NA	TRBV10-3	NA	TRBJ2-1	CAISESWDNEQFF	TGTGCCATCAGTGAGTCTTGGGACAATGAGCAGTTCTTC
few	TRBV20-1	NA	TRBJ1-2	CSAKNYGYTF	TGCAGTGCTAAAAACTATGGCTACACCTTC
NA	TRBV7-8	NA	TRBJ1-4	CASSFGRGNGGEKLFF	TGTGCCAGCAGCTTTGGGAGGGGGAACGGGGGTGAAAAACTGTTTTTT
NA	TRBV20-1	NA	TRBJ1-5	CSARRPYSNQPQHF	TGCAGTGCTAGGCGACCTTATAGCAATCAGCCCCAGCATTTT
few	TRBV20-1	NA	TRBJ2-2	CSARQPRGNTGELFF	TGCAGTGCTAGACAGCCACGCGGGAACACCGGGGAGCTGTTTTTT
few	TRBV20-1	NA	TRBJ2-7	CSASLWTRTGPANYEQYF	TGCAGTGCTAGTTTATGGACGCGGACGGGACCGGCGAACTACGAGCAGTACTTC
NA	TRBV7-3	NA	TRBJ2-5	CASSFGPVQETQYF	TGTGCCAGCAGCTTCGGGCCAGTCCAAGAGACCCAGTACTTC
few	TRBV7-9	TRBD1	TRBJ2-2	CASSSDRGPTGELFF	TGTGCCAGCAGCTCGGACAGGGGGCCGACCGGGGAGCTGTTTTTT
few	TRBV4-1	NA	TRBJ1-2	CASSQEAAGRRGYTF	TGCGCCAGCAGCCAAGAAGCTGCGGGCCGGCGTGGCTACACCTTC